Each of the 10 T cell receptor beta chains below was sequenced from the same sample in a study of beta chain features in type 1 diabetes. Reverse transcription of all isolated RNA meant that expressed TCRB transcripts were sequenced. Measured with immunoSEQ multiplex PCR; TCRdb has only the in-frame clones, and not every one. The data show some 700,000 clones, with around an eighth seen just once and about 0.02% held by the top ten. Their specific antigens are unknown. General study findings and limits: All four CD4+ subsets from Type 1 diabetes patients carried moderately but significantly shorter TCRB CDR3s.

The specimen sequenced was naive CD4+ T cells from blood. The origin of the receptors is a man younger than 35 with type 1 diabetes.

The table lists this clone with a few counts. V gene TRBV7-2 combines with J gene TRBJ1-2; D remains unclear. Germline V gives CDR1 SGHTA, CDR2 FQGNSA. Trimming removed 7 bases from V and 0 bases from J, with 12 bases in between. CDR3 size: 14 residues. This chain's CDR3 is CASIDQATNYGYTF. The CDR3 nucleotides read TGTGCCAGCATCGACCAGGCTACTAACTATGGCTACACCTTC.

V gene TRBV30 combines with J gene TRBJ1-5, with 7 bases identical to TRBD1. This CDR3 comprises 15 residues. The V and J ends lost 3 bases and 7 bases, in that order; junction bases with no gene match: 12. Looked up from germline, CDR1 is GTSNPN and CDR2 is SVGIG (reference sequence). The chain's CDR3 is CAWSRPDRDEQPQHF. The CDR3 DNA reads as TGTGCCTGGAGCCGGCCAGACAGGGATGAACAGCCCCAGCATTTT.

V and J are TRBV18 and TRBJ2-2, with D perhaps matching TRBD2 (6 bases). The CDR3 runs 17 residues. Germline loops: CDR1 KGHSH, CDR2 LQKENI. The V gene lost 5 bases and the J gene lost 3 bases, with 19 bases spanning the gap. The CDR3 nucleotides are TGTGCCAGCTCATTTTGGACCGGGGGATCGGACACCGGGGAGCTGTTTTTT. This codes for CASSFWTGGSDTGELFF. The full variable domain, its missing parts supplied by reference TRBV18 and TRBJ2-2, is NAGVMQNPRHLVRRRGQEARLRCSPMKGHSHVYWYRQLPEEGLKFMVYLQKENIIDESGMPKERFSAEFPKEGPSILRIQQVVRGDSAAYFCASSFWTGGSDTGELFFGEGSRLTVL.

This clone was detected a few times. V and J are TRBV11-2 and TRBJ2-7; D is possibly TRBD1 (5 bases). CDR3 length: 15 amino acids. Germline lookup yields CDR1 SGHAT and CDR2 FQNNGV. V gave up 5 bases and J gave up 3 bases, with 17 bases separating them. As DNA, the CDR3 is TGTGCCAGCAGCCCTTCCTCAGGGTCGAACTACGAGCAGTACTTC. Translated: CASSPSSGSNYEQYF.

This chain connects TRBV7-3 to TRBJ2-2, with D perhaps matching TRBD2 (6 bases). Germline V lookup: CDR1 SGHTA, CDR2 FQGTGA. Trimming stripped 3 bases from V and 0 bases from J, with 11 bases between. This CDR3 has 16 residues. In nucleotides, the CDR3 is TGTGCCAGCAGCTTCATGGGACTCCCGAACACCGGGGAGCTGTTTTTT. It specifies CASSFMGLPNTGELFF.

V is TRBV25-1 and J is TRBJ2-7; D assignment may be TRBD1 or TRBD2 (6 bases each). The ends were cut back, 8 bases at V and 2 bases at J, with 16 bases in the middle. Per germline, CDR1 MGHDK and CDR2 SYGVNS. This CDR3 contains 14 residues. In DNA, the CDR3 is TGTGCCAGCGACCGCGGGACACCGACCTACGAGCAGTACTTC. This gives the protein CASDRGTPTYEQYF.

The V and J genes are TRBV10-3 and TRBJ2-3; D unclear. Looked up from germline, CDR1 is ENHRY and CDR2 is SYGVKD. The CDR3 is 15 residues long. Trimming removed 4 bases at V and 0 bases at J, with 11 bases between. The CDR3 nucleotides read TGTGCCATCAGTGGCCCTTTTACTAGCACAGATACGCAGTATTTT. This sequence encodes CAISGPFTSTDTQYF.

This clone has only a few counts. The chain recombines TRBV7-9 with TRBJ2-1, with D hard to call. The CDR3 sequence is 11 residues long. V was pared by 5 bases and J by 4 bases, with 3 bases between. CDR1 and CDR2 from the germline V gene are SEHNR and FQNEAQ (reference sequence). CDR3 amino acids: CASSTYNEQFF. In DNA, the CDR3 is TGTGCCAGCAGCACATACAATGAGCAGTTCTTC.

This chain connects TRBV29-1 to TRBJ2-5; D is perhaps TRBD2 (6 bases). V was cut by 8 bases and J by 4 bases, with 14 bases left in between. This CDR3 comprises 12 residues. The germline V gene has CDR1 SQVTM and CDR2 ANQGSEA. CDR3 DNA sequence: TGCAGCTCGCGGGGAGAATCAGAGACCCAGTACTTC. Translation: CSSRGESETQYF.

The V gene is TRBV18, the J gene TRBJ2-5; 7 nucleotides align to TRBD2. The CDR3 totals 14 residues. The germline gives CDR1 KGHSH, CDR2 LQKENI. Trimming removed 3 bases from V and 4 bases from J; junction bases left unmatched: 5. The CDR3 coding sequence is TGTGCCAGCTCACCGGCAGCGGGGAGAGAGACCCAGTACTTC. Amino acid sequence: CASSPAAGRETQYF.